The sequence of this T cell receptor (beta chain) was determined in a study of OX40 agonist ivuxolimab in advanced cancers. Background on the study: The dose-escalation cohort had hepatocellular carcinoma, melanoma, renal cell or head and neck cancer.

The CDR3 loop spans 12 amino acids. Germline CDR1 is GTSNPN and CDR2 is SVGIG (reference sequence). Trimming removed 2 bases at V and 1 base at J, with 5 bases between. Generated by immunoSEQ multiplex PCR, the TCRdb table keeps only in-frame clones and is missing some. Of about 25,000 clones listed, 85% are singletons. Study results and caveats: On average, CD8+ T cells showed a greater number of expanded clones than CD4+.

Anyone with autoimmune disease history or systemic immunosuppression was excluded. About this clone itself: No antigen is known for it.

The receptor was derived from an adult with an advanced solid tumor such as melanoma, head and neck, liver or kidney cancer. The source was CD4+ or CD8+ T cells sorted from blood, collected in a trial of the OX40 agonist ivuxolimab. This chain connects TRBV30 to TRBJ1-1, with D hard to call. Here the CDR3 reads CAWSLANTEAFF. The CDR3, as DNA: TGTGCCTGGAGTCTAGCGAACACTGAAGCTTTCTTT.